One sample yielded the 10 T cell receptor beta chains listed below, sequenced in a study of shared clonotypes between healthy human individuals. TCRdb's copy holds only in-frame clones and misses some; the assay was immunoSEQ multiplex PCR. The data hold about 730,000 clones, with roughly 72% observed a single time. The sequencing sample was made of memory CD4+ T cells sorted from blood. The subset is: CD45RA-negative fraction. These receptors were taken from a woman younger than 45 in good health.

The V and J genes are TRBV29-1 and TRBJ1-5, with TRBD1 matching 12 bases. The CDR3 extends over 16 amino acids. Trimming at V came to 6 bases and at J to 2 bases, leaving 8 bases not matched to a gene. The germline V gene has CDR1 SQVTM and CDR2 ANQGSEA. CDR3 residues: CSVLTGTGGGNQPQHF. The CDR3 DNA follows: TGCAGCGTCCTCACCGGGACAGGGGGCGGCAATCAGCCCCAGCATTTT.

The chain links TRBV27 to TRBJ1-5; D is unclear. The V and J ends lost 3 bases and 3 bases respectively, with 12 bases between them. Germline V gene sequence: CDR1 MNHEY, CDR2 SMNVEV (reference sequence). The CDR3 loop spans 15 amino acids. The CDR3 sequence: CASSFSHSYNQPQHF. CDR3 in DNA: TGTGCCAGCAGTTTTTCCCACAGCTACAATCAGCCCCAGCATTTT.

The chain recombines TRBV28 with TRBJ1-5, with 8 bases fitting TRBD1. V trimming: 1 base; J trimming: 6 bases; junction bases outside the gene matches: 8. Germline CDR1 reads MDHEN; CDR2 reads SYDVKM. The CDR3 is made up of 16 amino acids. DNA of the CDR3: TGTGCCAGCAGTTTATTTGCCAGGGGGCTCGCTCAGCCCCAGCATTTT. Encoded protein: CASSLFARGLAQPQHF.

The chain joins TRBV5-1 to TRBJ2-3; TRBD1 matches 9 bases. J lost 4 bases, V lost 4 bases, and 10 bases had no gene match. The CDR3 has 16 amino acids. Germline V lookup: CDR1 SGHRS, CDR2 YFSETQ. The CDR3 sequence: CASSLGDRDAPDTQYF. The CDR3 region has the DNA TGCGCCAGCAGCCTAGGGGACAGGGACGCCCCAGATACGCAGTATTTT. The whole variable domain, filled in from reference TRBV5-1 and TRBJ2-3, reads KAGVTQTPRYLIKTRGQQVTLSCSPISGHRSVSWYQQTPGQGLQFLFEYFSETQRNKGNFPGRFSGRQFSNSRSEMNVSTLELGDSALYLCASSLGDRDAPDTQYFGPGTRLTVL.

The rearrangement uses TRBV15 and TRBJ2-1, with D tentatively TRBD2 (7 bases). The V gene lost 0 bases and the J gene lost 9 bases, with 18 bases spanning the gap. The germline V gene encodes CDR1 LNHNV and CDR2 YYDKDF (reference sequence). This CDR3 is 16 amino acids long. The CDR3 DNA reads TGTGCCACCAGCAGAGATCTGGGGGCTAGCGGTGCTGAGCAGTTCTTC. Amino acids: CATSRDLGASGAEQFF.

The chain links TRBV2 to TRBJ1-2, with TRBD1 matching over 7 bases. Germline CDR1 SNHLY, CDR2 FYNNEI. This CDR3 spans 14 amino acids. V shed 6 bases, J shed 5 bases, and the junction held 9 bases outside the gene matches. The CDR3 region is CASRPTGTEYGYTF. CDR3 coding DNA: TGTGCCAGCAGGCCTACCGGGACAGAGTATGGCTACACCTTC.

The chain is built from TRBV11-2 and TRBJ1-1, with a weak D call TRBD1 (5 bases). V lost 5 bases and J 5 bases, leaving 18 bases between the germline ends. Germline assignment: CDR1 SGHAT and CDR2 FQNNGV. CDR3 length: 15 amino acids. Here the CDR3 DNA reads TGTGCCAGCAGCCTAAGTACCGCAGGGACTACTGAAGCTTTCTTT. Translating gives CASSLSTAGTTEAFF.

CDR3 sequence reads: CASSLTRGDTGELFF. In nucleotides, the CDR3 is TGCGCCAGCAGCCTAACTAGGGGGGACACCGGGGAGCTGTTTTTT. The rearrangement links TRBV5-1 to TRBJ2-2; D tentatively fits TRBD1 or TRBD2 (6 bases each). The CDR3 loop spans 15 amino acids. The V and J ends lost 4 bases and 3 bases respectively, with 13 bases between them. The V gene's germline CDR1 is SGHRS and CDR2 YFSETQ.

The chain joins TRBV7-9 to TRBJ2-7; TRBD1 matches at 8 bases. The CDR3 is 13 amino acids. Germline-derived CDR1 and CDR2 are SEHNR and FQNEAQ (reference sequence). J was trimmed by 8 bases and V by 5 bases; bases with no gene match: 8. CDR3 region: CASSKDREMQQYF. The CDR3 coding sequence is TGTGCCAGCAGCAAGGACAGGGAGATGCAGCAGTACTTC.

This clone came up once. CDR3 sequence reads: CSVDPFVSSYNEQFF. CDR3 in DNA: TGCAGCGTTGACCCTTTTGTGTCCTCTTACAATGAGCAGTTCTTC. The V gene is TRBV29-1, the J gene TRBJ2-1; D call uncertain. V lost 3 bases and J 4 bases, leaving 16 bases between the germline ends. The germline gives CDR1 SQVTM, CDR2 ANQGSEA. This CDR3 has 15 residues.